This T cell receptor beta chain emerged from a study of T cell responses to AZD1222 COVID-19 vaccine. Study outcomes and limitations: Elevations in Spike-specific TCR breadth and depth followed administration of two AZD1222 doses.

For this clone: Its antigen is unidentified.

Assay: immunoSEQ multiplex PCR; the TCRdb copy retains only in-frame clones and omits some. The sample has about 110,000 clones, about nine tenths seen once. This clonotype originated in an adult in good health. The material sequenced was peripheral blood, taken on day 0 of MenACWY control vaccination.

The CDR3 DNA reads TGTGCCAGTACCAAGGATCGGGCCACTGAAGCTTTCTTT. Residues: CASTKDRATEAFF. This chain uses TRBV19 with TRBJ1-1; D gene uncertain. CDR3 length: 13 amino acids. Germline V gene lookup returns CDR1 LNHDA and CDR2 SQIVND (reference sequence). Trimming removed 7 bases from V and 4 bases from J, with 13 bases in between.